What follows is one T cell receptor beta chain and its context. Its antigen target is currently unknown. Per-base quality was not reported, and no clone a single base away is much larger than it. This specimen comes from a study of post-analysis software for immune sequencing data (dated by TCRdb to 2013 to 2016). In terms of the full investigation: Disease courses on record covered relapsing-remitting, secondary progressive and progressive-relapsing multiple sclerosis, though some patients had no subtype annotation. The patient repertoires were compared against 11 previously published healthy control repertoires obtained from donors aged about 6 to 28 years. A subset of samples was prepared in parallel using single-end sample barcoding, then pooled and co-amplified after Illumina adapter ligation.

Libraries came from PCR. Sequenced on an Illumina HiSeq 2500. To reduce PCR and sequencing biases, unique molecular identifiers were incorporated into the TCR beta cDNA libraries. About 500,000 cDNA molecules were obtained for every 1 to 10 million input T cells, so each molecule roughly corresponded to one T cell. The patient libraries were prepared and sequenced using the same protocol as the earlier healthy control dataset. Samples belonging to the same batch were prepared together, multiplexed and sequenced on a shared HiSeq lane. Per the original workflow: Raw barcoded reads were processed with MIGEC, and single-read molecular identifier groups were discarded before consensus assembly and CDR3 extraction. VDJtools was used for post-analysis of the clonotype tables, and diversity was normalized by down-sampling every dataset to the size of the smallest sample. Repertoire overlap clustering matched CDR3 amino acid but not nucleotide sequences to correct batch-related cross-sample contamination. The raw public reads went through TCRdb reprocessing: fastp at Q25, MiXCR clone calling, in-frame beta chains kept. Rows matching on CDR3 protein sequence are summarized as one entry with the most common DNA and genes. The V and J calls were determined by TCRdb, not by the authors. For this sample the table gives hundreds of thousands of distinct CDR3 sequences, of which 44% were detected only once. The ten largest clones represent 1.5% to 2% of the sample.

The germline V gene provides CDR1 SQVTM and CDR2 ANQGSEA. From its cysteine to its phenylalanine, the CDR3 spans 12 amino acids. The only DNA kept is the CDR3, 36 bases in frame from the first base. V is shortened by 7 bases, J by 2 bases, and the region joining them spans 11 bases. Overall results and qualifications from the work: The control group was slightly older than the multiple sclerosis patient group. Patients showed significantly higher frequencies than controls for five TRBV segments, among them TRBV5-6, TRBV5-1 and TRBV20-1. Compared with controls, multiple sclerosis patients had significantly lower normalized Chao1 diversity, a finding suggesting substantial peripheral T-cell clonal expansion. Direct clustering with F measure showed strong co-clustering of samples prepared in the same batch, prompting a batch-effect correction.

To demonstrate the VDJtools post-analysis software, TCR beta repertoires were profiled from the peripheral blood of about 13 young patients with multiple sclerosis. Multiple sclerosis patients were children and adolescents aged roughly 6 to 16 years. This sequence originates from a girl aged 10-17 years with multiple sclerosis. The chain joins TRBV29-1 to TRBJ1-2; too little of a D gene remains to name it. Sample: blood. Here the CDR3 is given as CSAVPPNYGYTF. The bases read TGCAGCGCAGTCCCCCCGAACTATGGCTACACCTTC.